This TCR beta chain was recorded in a study of identifying expanded T cells in peripheral blood. On this clone itself: The target antigen is unknown.

Data came from immunoSEQ multiplex PCR; TCRdb stores just in-frame clones and leaves some out. The table lists roughly 120,000 clones, about 87% of them singletons, with under 9% in the top ten. General study points: Over about two and four weeks, about 15 and 18 clones changed, versus 1.2 between replicates.

Germline CDR1 MDHEN, CDR2 SYDVKM. The V end lost 3 bases, the J end lost 1 base, and 11 bases lay between the germline ends. This CDR3 spans 15 amino acids. Healthy donors had no documented immune events, such as infections, while sampled. Sequencing was performed on blood. This sequence was found in a person aged 18 to 70 in good health. The chain has TRBV28 and TRBJ2-3; D is unresolved. In DNA, the CDR3 is TGTGCCAGCAGTTTTTATGGGGTTGGCACAGATACGCAGTATTTT. Translated: CASSFYGVGTDTQYF.